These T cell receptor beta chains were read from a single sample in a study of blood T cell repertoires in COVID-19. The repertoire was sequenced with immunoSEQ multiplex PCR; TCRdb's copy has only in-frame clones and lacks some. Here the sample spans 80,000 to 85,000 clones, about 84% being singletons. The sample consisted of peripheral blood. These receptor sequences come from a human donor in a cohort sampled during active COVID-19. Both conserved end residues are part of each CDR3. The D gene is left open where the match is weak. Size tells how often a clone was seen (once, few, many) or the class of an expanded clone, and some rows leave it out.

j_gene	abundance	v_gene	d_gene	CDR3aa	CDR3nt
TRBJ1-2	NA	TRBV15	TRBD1	CATSNRQGAWYGYTF	TGTGCCACCAGCAACCGACAGGGGGCTTGGTATGGCTACACCTTC
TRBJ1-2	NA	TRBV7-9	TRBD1	CASSSRTGAYGYTF	TGTGCCAGCAGCTCACGGACAGGGGCTTATGGCTACACCTTC
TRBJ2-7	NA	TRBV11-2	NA	CASSLGRGGKVTYEQYF	TGTGCCAGCAGCTTAGGAAGGGGGGGGAAAGTAACGTACGAGCAGTACTTC
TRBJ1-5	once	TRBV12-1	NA	CASSSIGTASNQPQHF	TGTGCCAGCAGCTCGATTGGGACAGCTAGCAATCAGCCCCAGCATTTT
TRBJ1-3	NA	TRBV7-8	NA	CASSLAIVGQPLSGNTIYF	TGTGCCAGCAGCTTAGCAATCGTTGGGCAGCCCCTCTCTGGAAACACCATATATTTT
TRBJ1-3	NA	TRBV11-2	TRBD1	CASSGGQGLAAGNTIYF	TGTGCCAGCAGCGGGGGACAGGGGCTAGCTGCGGGAAACACCATATATTTT
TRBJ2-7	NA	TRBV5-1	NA	CASSLSAAVSYEQYF	TGCGCCAGCAGCTTGTCCGCGGCAGTCTCCTACGAGCAGTACTTC
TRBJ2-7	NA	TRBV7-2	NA	CASSLEDSVDEQYF	TGTGCCAGCAGCTTAGAGGACAGCGTTGACGAGCAGTACTTC
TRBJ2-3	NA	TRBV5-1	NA	CASSIRQDSTDTQYF	TGCGCCAGCAGCATTAGACAGGATAGCACAGATACGCAGTATTTT
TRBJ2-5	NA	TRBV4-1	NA	CASSQGGGLGETQYF	TGCGCCAGCAGCCAGGGGGGGGGCTTAGGAGAGACCCAGTACTTC
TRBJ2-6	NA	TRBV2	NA	CASSEGPLGANVLTF	TGTGCCAGCAGTGAGGGCCCTCTGGGGGCCAACGTCCTGACTTTC
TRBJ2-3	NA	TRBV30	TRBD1	CAWSTGQGAPDTQYF	TGTGCCTGGAGTACGGGACAGGGGGCACCAGATACGCAGTATTTT
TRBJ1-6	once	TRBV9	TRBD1	CASSGNLDRVNSPLHF	TGTGCCAGCAGCGGGAACTTGGACAGGGTGAATTCACCCCTCCACTTT
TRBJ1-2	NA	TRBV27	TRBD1	CASSYRTGSGGYTF	TGTGCCAGCAGTTACCGGACAGGGTCTGGCGGCTACACCTTC
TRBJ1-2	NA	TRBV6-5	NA	CASSTGQNTGYTF	TGTGCCAGCAGTACGGGACAAAATACCGGCTACACCTTC
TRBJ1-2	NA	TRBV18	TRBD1	CASSQGASYGYTF	TGTGCCAGCTCACAGGGGGCGAGCTATGGCTACACCTTC
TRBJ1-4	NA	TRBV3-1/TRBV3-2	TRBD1	CASSQPQGAVEKLFF	TGTGCCAGCAGCCAACCACAGGGGGCTGTTGAAAAACTGTTTTTT
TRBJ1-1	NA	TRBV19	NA	CASSMGAGTEAFF	TGTGCCAGTAGTATGGGGGCGGGCACTGAAGCTTTCTTT
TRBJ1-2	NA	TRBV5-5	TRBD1	CASSLMGQGGYTF	TGTGCCAGCAGCTTGATGGGACAGGGAGGCTACACCTTC